Listed below are T cell receptor beta chains from one sample, sequenced in a study of blood T cells in healthy people across ages. TCRdb reprocessed the 5' RACE reads with MiXCR, giving one entry per CDR3 protein. The sample yields about 640,000 distinct CDR3 sequences, under 65% seen once. The specimen sequenced was blood. Receptors were obtained from a man between 60 and 70 years old in good health. CDR3s include the opening cysteine and the closing phenylalanine or tryptophan. A D gene is named only where the DNA matches it firmly.

>TRBV12-3/TRBV12-4|-
CASAGDDYGYTF
>TRBV6-6|-
CASSEGKGYNSPLHF
>TRBV4-2|TRBD2
CASSQGVAGVNEQFF
>TRBV6-5|-
CASSYSAMRGGRDENSNYGYTF
>TRBV2|-
CASSDWGRSTDTQYF
>TRBV5-1|-
CASSLGGAEKTQYF
>TRBV20-1|-
CSARSRQDSPLHF
>TRBV7-2|-
CASRMGRTNEKLFF
>TRBV25-1|-
CASSEQDSPGYGYTF
>TRBV5-1|-
CASSLRPREEKLFF
>TRBV20-1|-
CSARDLGDNQPQHF
>TRBV27|TRBD1
CASSYRTGTNYGYTF
>TRBV6-6|-
CASSPNPKGTNQETQYF
>TRBV29-1|TRBD1
CSVEVPGTGVYNEQFF
>TRBV7-2|-
CASSLAHGLFNEQYF
>TRBV7-2|TRBD1
CASSVRTGAQETQYF
>TRBV21-1|-
CASSKMIIRRGSYF
>TRBV6-2/TRBV6-3|TRBD1
CASSPRGQSYNEQFF
>TRBV3-1|-
CASSLLGYNSPLHF
>TRBV12-3/TRBV12-4|-
CASSGDTNYGYTF
>TRBV7-9|TRBD1
CASSFRDRDNNEQFF
>TRBV2|-
CASSKTGNRPYEQYF
>TRBV12-3/TRBV12-4|-
CASSLGWQGAGNTIYF
>TRBV6-5|TRBD1
CASSYSGTAVGRIQYF
>TRBV28|TRBD1
CASSQGQGVTGELFF
>TRBV7-9|TRBD2
CASSPTPGLAGGNEQFF
>TRBV20-1|-
CSARLRGTEAFF
>TRBV6-5|TRBD1
CASSPGTGLLQEAQYF
>TRBV29-1|-
CSVERGGSGETQYF
>TRBV20-1|-
CSARDRTYGYTF
>TRBV7-9|-
CASSPNAGQAFYEQYF
>TRBV28|TRBD2
CASSASDTAGEQYF
>TRBV10-3|TRBD1
CAIRTDRGGLDEQFF
>TRBV7-9|TRBD2
CASSSGTTSGANVLTF
>TRBV10-3|TRBD1
CAISDSPRQGVGKNSQYF
>TRBV20-1|TRBD2
CSARAAGGVNEQYF
>TRBV24-1|TRBD2
CATSAQTSGSTDTQYF
>TRBV4-2|-
CASSFNNRDPYEQYF
>TRBV5-1|-
CASSLMGVRNSPLHF
>TRBV3-1|-
CASSPTRRETQYF
>TRBV12-3/TRBV12-4|TRBD2
CASRTLAGGNEQYF
>TRBV3-1|TRBD1
CASSPTQGQGSLQYF
>TRBV11-2|-
CASSFLIGGGGLRTEAFF
>TRBV11-2|-
CASSLPVSVPDTQYF
>TRBV5-8|-
CASSLEVSQYF